This T cell receptor (beta chain) stems from a study of identical twins. V shed 11 bases and J 2 bases; nucleotides not matched to a gene: 12. This CDR3 is built from 15 residues. CDR1 and CDR2 from the germline V gene are ENHRY and SYGVKD. Study outcomes and limitations: There was an excess of low generation probability in the out-of-frame alpha sequences that twins shared. Modeled out-of-frame TCR alpha sharing in monozygotic twins fell below observed levels.

TCRdb itself ran the 5' RACE reads through MiXCR, one entry per CDR3 protein. The profile shows some 760,000 distinct CDR3 sequences, about 20% of them singletons. This clonotype was counted only a few times. As yet, its antigen is unknown. The same data also went into a second study, on T cells expressing NK-cell markers. That source adds: An anti-gamma-delta TCR antibody confined sorting to alpha-beta TCR T cells across several of the experiments.

The chain recombines TRBV10-3 with TRBJ2-1; 7 bases are shared with TRBD2. The clonotype originates from a woman under 30 in good health. Sequencing input: PBMCs. The CDR3 DNA reads as TGTGCCGCCGGGGATTCAGCGGGGACCTACAATGAGCAGTTCTTC. Translated, it gives CAAGDSAGTYNEQFF.